The text below deals with one T cell receptor beta chain. No antigen is known for it. Per-base quality was not reported, and no clone a single base away is much larger than it. The CDR3, from cysteine to phenylalanine, totals 13 residues. The kept DNA is CDR3 alone, 39 bases in frame from the first base. The germline V gene yields KGHSH for CDR1 and LQKENI for CDR2. Trimming takes 2 bases from V and 9 bases from J, and the germline ends sit 8 bases apart. The time point label here, explained by the study, means: baseline pretreatment blood. The treatment or condition label, as the study defines it: 15 Gy SBRT to primary tumor, nephrectomy 4 weeks later. To track tumor-enriched clonotypes, serial peripheral blood was sampled from radiation-treated patients at baseline and at 2 weeks and 4 weeks after SBRT. All patients had renal cell carcinoma with clear cell pathology. The QIAamp DNA Blood Mini Kit (Qiagen) was used to prepare genomic DNA for TCR sequencing. The analyses included only samples that passed all quality control checks.

Following the manufacturer's recommendations, the immunoSEQ kit was used to generate TCR beta libraries from genomic DNA. For library preparation, a first multiplex PCR was performed with proprietary primers, followed by a second PCR in which unique barcodes were added, and bead cleanups were performed after each round. Each sample batch included a kit-provided positive control reaction and a negative control reaction. The final libraries were assessed on an Agilent 4200 TapeStation D1000 ScreenTape, pooled by volume, and quantified by qPCR. An Illumina NextSeq500 fitted with a MidOutput 150-cycle cartridge performed the sequencing, running 156 Read1 cycles and 15 Index1 cycles with the kit's custom primers. The pooled library was loaded at roughly 0.92 pM with an approximately 21% PhiX control spike-in. In the original analysis: The vendor-processed data were analyzed in R, and a clonotype was defined as all T cells that share the same CDR3 nucleotide sequence. For clone abundance analyses, frequencies were normalized to the 10,000 most abundant clones in each sample. Public T cell clones, averaging fewer than five per sample, were removed before analysis. An abundance difference of at least 32-fold between compartments was the criterion for calling clonotypes tumor-enriched or baseline blood-enriched. A beta-binomial differential abundance model was used to identify clonotypes that were expanded or contracted between blood time points. Similarity between tumor and blood repertoires was quantified using the Baroni-Urbani and Buser coefficient, and groups were compared with two-tailed Wilcoxon tests in R. Sourced from immuneACCESS, this table was stored by TCRdb with only in-frame sequences that have V and J called. A share of the clones is absent; for the studies checked, an unresolved V gene accounts for under half, and the remainder has no known explanation. The DNA gave D and trimming, while V, J and clone size come from that table. The sample table lists 150,000 or so clones, about 87% of them with a count of one. The biggest ten clones account for around 4% of the sample.

The record originates from a study of radiation and T cells in renal cell carcinoma (TCRdb year 2020). Concerning the study at large: The samples were obtained from a clinical trial, where primary renal cell carcinomas were treated with 15 Gy stereotactic body radiation therapy and then removed by nephrectomy 4 weeks afterward. TCR beta sequencing covered roughly 53 samples in total, comprising around 26 tumors and about 27 peripheral blood samples. In the 40 to 60 samples combined, about 4 million unique CDR3 nucleotide sequences were found, encoding roughly 2,500,000 unique CDR3 amino acid sequences.

Overall results and qualifications from the work: Because no pretreatment tumor biopsies were available, whether clonotypes were present in the tumor at baseline could not be determined. Dynamics of the blood repertoire were not tracked past 4 weeks after treatment. In blood, the top tumor clonotypes increased between baseline and 2 weeks post-radiation and then shrank by 4 weeks, which suggests that tumor-resident clones expanded only transiently. With a single-armed trial design, the study had no way to address how radiation dose or scheduling affects the TCR repertoire.

Sequences were derived from blood, sampled from a patient whose treatment included radiotherapy and nephrectomy. The sequence was obtained from a woman aged 70-85 years with renal cell carcinoma. The chain was built from TRBV18 and TRBJ1-6; the D gene cannot be resolved reliably. At the DNA level, the sequence is TGTGCCAGCTCACCAGGGTTCGGTTCACCCCTCCACTTT. This translates into CASSPGFGSPLHF.